The next 7 T cell receptor beta chains were all read from a single sample in a study of blood T cells in healthy people across ages. For the second PCR, which ran for 7 to 11 cycles, a sample-barcoded 5' primer and a J-beta primer mix were used. TCRdb redid the calling of the 5' RACE reads with MiXCR, one entry per CDR3 protein. Of around 1,900,000 distinct CDR3 sequences in the sample, 35% to 50% were seen once. Sequences were obtained from blood. These receptors were collected from a human donor in good health.

The rearrangement links TRBV6-1 to TRBJ2-1, with D unresolved. V was pared by 2 bases and J by 5 bases, with 4 bases between. The germline CDR1 and CDR2 sequences are MNHNS and SASEGT. The CDR3 has 12 amino acids. CDR3 amino acids: CASSEFNNEQFF. Written as DNA, the CDR3 is TGTGCCAGCAGTGAATTCAACAATGAGCAGTTCTTC.

V and J are TRBV20-1 and TRBJ2-7, with 8 nucleotides matching TRBD2. J was trimmed by 3 bases and V by 5 bases; bases with no gene match: 9. Germline V lookup: CDR1 DFQATT, CDR2 SNEGSKA (reference sequence). CDR3 size: 14 residues. CDR3 nucleotide sequence: TGCAGTGCTGGGAGAGAACGGGGGGGCTACGAGCAGTACTTC. It translates to CSAGRERGGYEQYF.

This clonotype was counted only a few times. The chain employs TRBV28 and TRBJ2-7; D ambiguous. The V and J ends lost 5 bases and 0 bases respectively, with 11 bases between them. The CDR3 length is 14 residues. CDR1 and CDR2 (germline): MDHEN, SYDVKM. CDR3 loop: CASSTWLSSYEQYF. Here the CDR3 DNA reads TGTGCCAGCAGTACGTGGCTGAGCTCCTACGAGCAGTACTTC. The variable domain in full, with the rest retrieved from reference TRBV28 and TRBJ2-7, is DVKVTQSSRYLVKRTGEKVFLECVQDMDHENMFWYRQDPGLGLRLIYFSYDVKMKEKGDIPEGYSVSREKKERFSLILESASTNQTSMYLCASSTWLSSYEQYFGPGTRLTVT.

Many counts were recorded for this clonotype. The rearrangement uses TRBV7-9 and TRBJ2-7; no firm D call. The germline CDR1 and CDR2 sequences are SEHNR and FQNEAQ (reference sequence). Trimming removed 3 bases at V and 3 bases at J, with 6 bases between. CDR3 size: 12 residues. This CDR3 reads CASSLRDYEQYF. In nucleotides, the CDR3 is TGTGCCAGCAGCTTGCGCGACTACGAGCAGTACTTC.

As for this clonotype: A junction end diverges from the germline sequence, so it may reflect a read error. In DNA form, the CDR3 reads TGTGCCAGCGGCTTAGCCAAGGGACCCTACAATGAGCAGTTCTTC. Its protein is CASGLAKGPYNEQFF. The chain links TRBV7-2 to TRBJ2-1, with D possibly called TRBD1 or TRBD2 (5 bases each). Germline V gene data show CDR1 as SGHTA and CDR2 as FQGNSA. The CDR3 totals 15 residues.

The rearrangement uses TRBV12-3 or TRBV12-4 and TRBJ2-1, with D perhaps TRBD1 or TRBD2 (5 bases each). The V end lost 5 bases, the J end lost 12 bases, and 20 bases lay between the germline ends. This CDR3 comprises 14 residues. CDR3 amino acids: CASSPWGPQSRQFF. CDR3 coding DNA: TGTGCCAGCAGTCCATGGGGACCTCAGAGCAGGCAGTTCTTC.

The chain uses TRBV6-5 and TRBJ2-1; D might be TRBD1 (6 bases). Trimming removed 2 bases at V and 13 bases at J, with 15 bases between. Germline assignment: CDR1 MNHEY and CDR2 SVGAGI. The CDR3 is made up of 13 amino acids. The CDR3 bases are TGTGCCAGCAGTTACCTTCCTAGACAGGCCCAGTTCTTC. This sequence encodes CASSYLPRQAQFF.